A selection of T cell receptor beta chains follows, all from one sample in a study of blood T cells in healthy people across ages. In TCRdb, the 5' RACE reads were re-called with MiXCR into one record per CDR3 protein. This sample carries about 780,000 distinct CDR3 sequences, about a quarter of them seen once, and the ten largest clones take under 3%. The same data also contributed to another study, on T cells of mothers and their children.

The sample comprised blood. These receptors all come from a boy under 18 in good health. Both conserved end residues are part of each CDR3. The D gene is left open where the match is weak. The size field is filled for only some rows; it gives once, few, many or a size class.

d_gene: TRBD1
abundance: NA
v_gene: TRBV12-3/TRBV12-4
len: 14
j_gene: TRBJ2-7
CDR3aa: CASSFGQGALEQYF
CDR3nt: TGTGCCAGCAGTTTCGGTCAGGGGGCCCTCGAGCAGTACTTC

d_gene: TRBD1
abundance: few
v_gene: TRBV24-1
len: 16
j_gene: TRBJ2-4
CDR3aa: CATEDRGAWAKNIQYF
CDR3nt: TGTGCCACCGAGGACAGGGGAGCATGGGCCAAAAACATTCAGTACTTC

d_gene: NA
abundance: few
v_gene: TRBV6-4
len: 12
j_gene: TRBJ1-2
CDR3aa: CASREPLGGYTF
CDR3nt: TGTGCCAGCAGAGAGCCCCTCGGAGGCTACACCTTC

d_gene: TRBD1
abundance: few
v_gene: TRBV2
len: 11
j_gene: TRBJ2-7
CDR3aa: CASRENRGKYF
CDR3nt: TGTGCCAGCAGGGAAAACAGGGGGAAGTACTTC

d_gene: NA
abundance: NA
v_gene: TRBV11-2
len: 14
j_gene: TRBJ2-5
CDR3aa: CASKLQTGQETQYF
CDR3nt: TGTGCCAGCAAACTTCAGACAGGCCAAGAGACCCAGTACTTC

d_gene: NA
abundance: NA
v_gene: TRBV12-3/TRBV12-4
len: 15
j_gene: TRBJ2-1
CDR3aa: CASSSPGRAYNEQFF
CDR3nt: TGTGCCAGCAGTTCCCCCGGGAGAGCCTACAATGAGCAGTTCTTC

d_gene: NA
abundance: NA
v_gene: TRBV5-1
len: 15
j_gene: TRBJ2-6
CDR3aa: CANSLRSSGANVLTF
CDR3nt: TGCGCCAACAGCTTGCGCAGCTCTGGGGCCAACGTCCTGACTTTC

d_gene: NA
abundance: few
v_gene: TRBV12-3/TRBV12-4
len: 13
j_gene: TRBJ2-5
CDR3aa: CASSERGKETQYF
CDR3nt: TGTGCCAGCAGTGAGAGGGGGAAAGAGACCCAGTACTTC

d_gene: NA
abundance: NA
v_gene: TRBV5-5
len: 14
j_gene: TRBJ1-5
CDR3aa: CASSPRGARQPQHF
CDR3nt: TGTGCCAGCAGCCCACGAGGGGCGCGTCAGCCCCAGCATTTT

d_gene: TRBD1
abundance: NA
v_gene: TRBV28
len: 14
j_gene: TRBJ1-2
CDR3aa: CASSQQGQSYGYTF
CDR3nt: TGTGCCAGCAGTCAACAGGGACAGTCCTACGGCTACACCTTC

d_gene: NA
abundance: NA
v_gene: TRBV6-1
len: 15
j_gene: TRBJ2-5
CDR3aa: CASHGGPAVRETQYF
CDR3nt: TGTGCCAGCCATGGAGGGCCAGCGGTGAGAGAGACCCAGTACTTC

d_gene: NA
abundance: few
v_gene: TRBV27
len: 17
j_gene: TRBJ2-7
CDR3aa: CASSLFFQGSITYEQYF
CDR3nt: TGTGCCAGCAGTTTATTTTTTCAGGGCAGTATCACCTACGAGCAGTACTTC

d_gene: NA
abundance: few
v_gene: TRBV2
len: 14
j_gene: TRBJ2-1
CDR3aa: CASSGQDLLNEQFF
CDR3nt: TGTGCCAGCAGTGGACAGGACCTTTTGAATGAGCAGTTCTTC

d_gene: NA
abundance: NA
v_gene: TRBV7-2
len: 13
j_gene: TRBJ2-1
CDR3aa: CASSPGGEDEQFF
CDR3nt: TGTGCCAGCAGCCCGGGCGGGGAGGATGAGCAGTTCTTC

d_gene: NA
abundance: NA
v_gene: TRBV6-1
len: 15
j_gene: TRBJ2-3
CDR3aa: CASSEWLEQTDTQYF
CDR3nt: TGTGCCAGCAGTGAATGGCTAGAGCAGACAGATACGCAGTATTTT

d_gene: NA
abundance: NA
v_gene: TRBV7-2
len: 15
j_gene: TRBJ2-5
CDR3aa: CASSLDTLVLETQYF
CDR3nt: TGTGCCAGCAGCTTAGATACTCTAGTGTTAGAGACCCAGTACTTC

d_gene: TRBD2
abundance: NA
v_gene: TRBV20-1
len: 14
j_gene: TRBJ2-5
CDR3aa: CSAKTSGGEETQYF
CDR3nt: TGCAGTGCAAAGACTAGCGGGGGGGAAGAGACCCAGTACTTC

d_gene: TRBD1
abundance: NA
v_gene: TRBV20-1
len: 13
j_gene: TRBJ1-2
CDR3aa: CSAEPGQGAVYTF
CDR3nt: TGCAGTGCTGAGCCGGGACAGGGTGCCGTCTACACCTTC

d_gene: NA
abundance: few
v_gene: TRBV30
len: 16
j_gene: TRBJ2-7
CDR3aa: CAWSVTTRGGRHEQYF
CDR3nt: TGTGCCTGGAGTGTAACTACCCGAGGAGGGAGACACGAGCAGTACTTC

d_gene: NA
abundance: few
v_gene: TRBV12-3/TRBV12-4
len: 17
j_gene: TRBJ1-1
CDR3aa: CASSLGQGRGMNTEAFF
CDR3nt: TGTGCCAGCAGTTTGGGGCAGGGGCGTGGGATGAACACTGAGGCTTTCTTT

d_gene: NA
abundance: NA
v_gene: TRBV5-1
len: 18
j_gene: TRBJ2-1
CDR3aa: CASSFGTLSGGSYNEQFF
CDR3nt: TGCGCCAGCAGCTTCGGGACTCTAAGTGGGGGCTCCTACAATGAGCAGTTCTTC

d_gene: NA
abundance: NA
v_gene: TRBV4-1
len: 15
j_gene: TRBJ1-1
CDR3aa: CASSQGSSRPTEAFF
CDR3nt: TGCGCCAGCAGCCAAGGGAGCAGCAGGCCCACTGAAGCTTTCTTT

d_gene: NA
abundance: NA
v_gene: TRBV15
len: 15
j_gene: TRBJ1-2
CDR3aa: CATSRERHSNYGYTF
CDR3nt: TGTGCCACCAGCAGAGAACGGCACTCAAACTATGGCTACACCTTC

d_gene: NA
abundance: few
v_gene: TRBV12-3/TRBV12-4
len: 14
j_gene: TRBJ1-2
CDR3aa: CASSPAVETWGYTF
CDR3nt: TGTGCCAGCAGTCCGGCTGTGGAGACTTGGGGCTACACCTTC

d_gene: NA
abundance: NA
v_gene: TRBV9
len: 15
j_gene: TRBJ1-3
CDR3aa: CASSVQTGTGNTIYF
CDR3nt: TGTGCCAGCAGCGTTCAGACTGGCACTGGAAACACCATATATTTT

d_gene: NA
abundance: few
v_gene: TRBV4-2
len: 20
j_gene: TRBJ1-6
CDR3aa: CASSHELGPGRRTYNSPLHF
CDR3nt: TGTGCCAGCAGCCACGAACTGGGTCCCGGGCGTAGGACCTATAATTCACCCCTCCACTTT

d_gene: NA
abundance: few
v_gene: TRBV11-3
len: 13
j_gene: TRBJ1-1
CDR3aa: CASSKVPGTEAFF
CDR3nt: TGTGCCAGCAGCAAAGTCCCGGGGACTGAAGCTTTCTTT

d_gene: NA
abundance: few
v_gene: TRBV4-1
len: 16
j_gene: TRBJ1-5
CDR3aa: CASSLNSQNSNQPQHF
CDR3nt: TGCGCCAGCAGCCTAAATTCTCAGAATAGCAATCAGCCCCAGCATTTT

d_gene: TRBD1
abundance: few
v_gene: TRBV4-1
len: 15
j_gene: TRBJ2-7
CDR3aa: CASSRQGTGSYEQYF
CDR3nt: TGCGCCAGCAGCCGACAGGGGACCGGATCCTACGAGCAGTACTTC

d_gene: TRBD2
abundance: few
v_gene: TRBV9
len: 15
j_gene: TRBJ2-1
CDR3aa: CASSVQAGNPNEQFF
CDR3nt: TGTGCCAGCAGCGTACAAGCGGGGAATCCCAATGAGCAGTTCTTC

d_gene: TRBD1
abundance: NA
v_gene: TRBV28
len: 15
j_gene: TRBJ2-7
CDR3aa: CASSSDRGLRSEQYF
CDR3nt: TGTGCCAGCAGTTCGGACAGGGGGCTTAGGTCCGAGCAGTACTTC